The clone carrying this TCR beta chain was seen once. The antigen is undetermined. The source of the sample is a study of molecular identifiers for immune sequencing clone quantification. Findings and limits, study-wide: Detectable among 800,000 to 1,000,000 naive cells, according to reports, was Jurkat TCR RNA spiked in from one cell. The sizes of highly expanded clones could be underestimated when identical TCR molecules share a barcode.

Both previously described methods and listed TCR primers were employed to make bulk TCR libraries. A single record per CDR3 protein comes from TCRdb applying MiXCR to the PCR reads. The sample includes 90,000 or so distinct CDR3 sequences, 25% seen only once; the top ten take about 0.73%. CDR1 is MNHEY, CDR2 SMNVEV, per germline (reference sequence). The CDR3 runs to 13 residues. Trimming cost V 2 bases and J 9 bases, with 11 bases left between them. Sorting defined naive CD8 T cells as CD8+CD4-CCR7+CD45RA+. Sequences were obtained from naive CD8+ T cells from blood, with Jurkat cell RNA spiked in. Described subset: FACS-sorted CD8+CD4-CCR7+CD45RA+ naive T cells. This TCR came from a human donor in good health. Some libraries in this study had Jurkat cell RNA spiked in. The genes are TRBV27 and TRBJ2-1, with a possible D match to TRBD2 (5 bases). The CDR3 loop reads CASSLVSGSEQFF. The CDR3 region has the DNA TGTGCCAGCAGTTTAGTGTCGGGAAGTGAGCAGTTCTTC.